This T cell receptor (beta chain) is from a study of blood T cell repertoires in COVID-19. V was cut by 4 bases and J by 3 bases, with 12 bases left in between. Germline V lookup: CDR1 MNHEY, CDR2 SVGAGI. This CDR3 contains 14 residues. This clone was recorded only once. Profiled with immunoSEQ multiplex PCR; TCRdb holds only in-frame clones, not every one. The sample lists approximately 86,000 clones; 85% were seen once. The chain uses TRBV6-5 and TRBJ1-2, with D possibly TRBD1 on 6 matching bases. This clonotype was obtained from a man aged 50 to 59 with acute or convalescent COVID-19. Sequencing input: peripheral blood. The CDR3 coding sequence is TGTGCCAGCAGTTCGACCCACAGGGACTATGGCTACACCTTC. Amino acids: CASSSTHRDYGYTF.